The next 14 T cell receptor beta chains were all read from a single sample in a study of CD8 T cells in ankylosing spondylitis (dated by TCRdb to about 2017). Their antigens remain unidentified. The paper as a whole reports these results and caveats: A TCR beta motif made up of about eight highly homologous amino acid variants appeared to be characteristic of blood from ankylosing spondylitis patients.

Library preparation employed 5' RACE. Sequenced using an Illumina HiSeq 2500. In-frame beta chains were kept once TCRdb had trimmed the public reads at Q25 with fastp and called clones with MiXCR. Every CDR3 protein is listed once, alongside the most common genes and DNA of its rows. This sample is represented by more than 400,000 distinct CDR3 sequences; 5.3% of them were singletons. The ten largest clones add up to around 3.5% of the sample. Sequencing was carried out using blood, either unsorted or a sorted T cell fraction (not recorded which). Receptors originate from a male donor with ankylosing spondylitis.

Remarks on this clonotype: At one end the junction does not follow the germline gene, possibly because of a read error. The chain links TRBV28 to TRBJ2-7; no definite D call. The CDR3 extends over 15 amino acids. CDR1 is MDHEN, CDR2 SYDVKM, per germline. CDR3 loop: CTSSSTGSVSYEQYF. DNA for the CDR3: TGTACCAGCAGTTCTACCGGGTCAGTTTCCTACGAACAGTACTTC. Based on the CDR3 plus reference TRBV28 and TRBJ2-7, the full variable domain is DVKVTQSSRYLVKRTGEKVFLECVQDMDHENMFWYRQDPGLGLRLIYFSYDVKMKEKGDIPEGYSVSREKKERFSLILESASTNQTSMYLCTSSSTGSVSYEQYFGPGTRLTVT.

There are many counts of this clonotype. This rearrangement joins TRBV27 to TRBJ2-3; the D call may be TRBD1 or TRBD2 (5 bases each). This CDR3 is built from 14 residues. Germline CDR1 reads MNHEY; CDR2 reads SMNVEV (reference sequence). Trimming cost V 8 bases and J 2 bases, with 14 bases left between them. The CDR3 loop is CASRRAGNTDTQYF. The CDR3 DNA reads as TGTGCCAGCCGGCGGGCAGGGAACACAGATACGCAGTATTTT.

Comment on this clonotype: A much larger clonotype is one base distant, so this may be a read error. CDR3 in amino acids: CSVTGEQYEQYF. The CDR3 DNA follows: TGCAGCGTGACAGGGGAGCAGTACGAGCAGTACTTC. The rearrangement joins TRBV29-1 to TRBJ2-7; 8 bases match TRBD1. Trimming cost V 6 bases and J 4 bases; bases outside gene matches: 5. Germline CDR1 reads SQVTM; CDR2 reads ANQGSEA. The CDR3 sequence is 12 residues long.

This clonotype appeared a few times. The V call is TRBV3-1, the J call TRBJ1-1; 8 nucleotides line up with TRBD1. The CDR3 runs 15 residues. Trimming took 1 base from V and 4 from J; bases not matched to a gene: 5. Germline values: CDR1 LGHDT, CDR2 YNNKEL (reference sequence). CDR3 coding DNA: TGTGCCAGCAGCCAAGCCTACAGGGGGAGCACTGAAGCTTTCTTT. It translates to CASSQAYRGSTEAFF.

There are many counts of this clonotype. CDR3 residues: CASSYSRDRGHEQYF. CDR3 in DNA: TGTGCCAGCAGTTACTCCCGGGACAGGGGCCACGAGCAGTACTTC. The rearrangement uses TRBV6-5 and TRBJ2-7, with 10 positions matching TRBD1. Trimming cost V 0 bases and J 5 bases; bases outside gene matches: 4. Germline V gene sequence: CDR1 MNHEY, CDR2 SVGAGI. This CDR3 contains 15 residues.

This clonotype has ten or more counts. The chain couples TRBV7-9 to TRBJ2-6; weak D call: TRBD1 (5 bases). The CDR3 is 16 residues long. Germline lookup yields CDR1 SEHNR and CDR2 FQNEAQ (reference sequence). Trimming cost V 6 bases and J 1 base, with 13 bases left between them. CDR3 protein: CASSSSRVSGANVLTF. In DNA form, the CDR3 reads TGTGCCAGCAGTTCGAGCAGGGTTTCTGGGGCCAACGTCCTGACTTTC.

This clonotype was recorded many times. This chain links TRBV28 with TRBJ1-2, with TRBD1 matching 7 bases. V gave up 2 bases and J gave up 5 bases; unmatched junction bases: 8. Germline V CDR1 and CDR2: MDHEN, SYDVKM. The CDR3 totals 15 residues. CDR3 sequence reads: CASSLAGTDRYGYTF. As DNA, the CDR3 is TGTGCCAGCAGTTTAGCCGGGACAGACCGATATGGCTACACCTTC.

The chain employs TRBV24-1 and TRBJ2-1; 10 nucleotides align to TRBD1. Trimming took 2 bases from V and 8 from J; bases not matched to a gene: 5. There are 15 residues in the CDR3. Germline loops: CDR1 KGHDR, CDR2 SFDVKD. CDR3 loop: CATSDSRQGAYEQFF. In DNA, the CDR3 is TGTGCCACCAGTGATTCCCGACAGGGGGCGTATGAGCAGTTCTTC.

There are many counts of this clonotype. The gene calls are TRBV20-1 and TRBJ2-7; a possible D gene is TRBD2 (5 bases). Germline V gene sequence: CDR1 DFQATT, CDR2 SNEGSKA (reference sequence). The CDR3 consists of 12 residues. The germline V and J ends were trimmed by 4 bases and 4 bases, with 11 bases remaining between them. Here the CDR3 DNA reads TGCAGTGCTAACCCTAGCCTATACGAGCAGTACTTC. It translates to CSANPSLYEQYF.

This clonotype was recorded a few times. The chain employs TRBV24-1 and TRBJ2-1, with TRBD2 matching over 9 bases. Germline values: CDR1 KGHDR, CDR2 SFDVKD. V was pared by 5 bases and J by 3 bases, with 10 bases of the junction left unmatched. This CDR3 region has 17 residues. DNA for the CDR3: TGTGCCACCAGTGCTTCTGGCGGGAGGGCCAACTACAATGAGCAGTTCTTC. It encodes CATSASGGRANYNEQFF.

This clonotype has at least ten counts. The gene calls are TRBV5-1 and TRBJ2-7; TRBD2 aligns across 12 bases. After removal of 4 bases from V and 3 bases from J, the junction contained 5 bases not matched to a gene. Germline V CDR1 and CDR2: SGHRS, YFSETQ. The CDR3 loop spans 15 amino acids. CDR3 DNA sequence: TGCGCCAGCAGCCGGACTAGCGGGGTTATCTACGAGCAGTACTTC. Protein: CASSRTSGVIYEQYF.

This clonotype was seen repeatedly, ten times or more. The chain uses TRBV28 and TRBJ1-2; 8 nucleotides match TRBD1. V lost 6 bases and J lost 0; bases outside the gene matches: 6. Germline CDR1 is MDHEN and CDR2 is SYDVKM. CDR3 length: 15 amino acids. DNA of the CDR3: TGTGCCAGCAGCCCCGGACAGGGCACTAACTATGGCTACACCTTC. Translation: CASSPGQGTNYGYTF.

V usage is TRBV2 and J usage is TRBJ2-3; D may be TRBD2 (6 bases). CDR1 and CDR2 (germline): SNHLY, FYNNEI. This CDR3 spans 14 amino acids. V shed 4 bases and J shed 2 bases, with 10 bases lying between them. CDR3 residues: CASSVGTYTDTQYF. CDR3 DNA sequence: TGTGCCAGCAGTGTCGGGACTTACACAGATACGCAGTATTTT.

This clonotype has only a few counts. V gene TRBV30 combines with J gene TRBJ1-1; D gene uncertain. The V end lost 3 bases, the J end lost 6 bases, and 20 bases lay between the germline ends. This CDR3 has 15 residues. Germline CDR1 is GTSNPN and CDR2 is SVGIG (reference sequence). CDR3 loop: CAWRPLTRLAAEAFF. CDR3 DNA: TGTGCCTGGAGGCCCCTGACACGGCTAGCGGCTGAAGCTTTCTTT.